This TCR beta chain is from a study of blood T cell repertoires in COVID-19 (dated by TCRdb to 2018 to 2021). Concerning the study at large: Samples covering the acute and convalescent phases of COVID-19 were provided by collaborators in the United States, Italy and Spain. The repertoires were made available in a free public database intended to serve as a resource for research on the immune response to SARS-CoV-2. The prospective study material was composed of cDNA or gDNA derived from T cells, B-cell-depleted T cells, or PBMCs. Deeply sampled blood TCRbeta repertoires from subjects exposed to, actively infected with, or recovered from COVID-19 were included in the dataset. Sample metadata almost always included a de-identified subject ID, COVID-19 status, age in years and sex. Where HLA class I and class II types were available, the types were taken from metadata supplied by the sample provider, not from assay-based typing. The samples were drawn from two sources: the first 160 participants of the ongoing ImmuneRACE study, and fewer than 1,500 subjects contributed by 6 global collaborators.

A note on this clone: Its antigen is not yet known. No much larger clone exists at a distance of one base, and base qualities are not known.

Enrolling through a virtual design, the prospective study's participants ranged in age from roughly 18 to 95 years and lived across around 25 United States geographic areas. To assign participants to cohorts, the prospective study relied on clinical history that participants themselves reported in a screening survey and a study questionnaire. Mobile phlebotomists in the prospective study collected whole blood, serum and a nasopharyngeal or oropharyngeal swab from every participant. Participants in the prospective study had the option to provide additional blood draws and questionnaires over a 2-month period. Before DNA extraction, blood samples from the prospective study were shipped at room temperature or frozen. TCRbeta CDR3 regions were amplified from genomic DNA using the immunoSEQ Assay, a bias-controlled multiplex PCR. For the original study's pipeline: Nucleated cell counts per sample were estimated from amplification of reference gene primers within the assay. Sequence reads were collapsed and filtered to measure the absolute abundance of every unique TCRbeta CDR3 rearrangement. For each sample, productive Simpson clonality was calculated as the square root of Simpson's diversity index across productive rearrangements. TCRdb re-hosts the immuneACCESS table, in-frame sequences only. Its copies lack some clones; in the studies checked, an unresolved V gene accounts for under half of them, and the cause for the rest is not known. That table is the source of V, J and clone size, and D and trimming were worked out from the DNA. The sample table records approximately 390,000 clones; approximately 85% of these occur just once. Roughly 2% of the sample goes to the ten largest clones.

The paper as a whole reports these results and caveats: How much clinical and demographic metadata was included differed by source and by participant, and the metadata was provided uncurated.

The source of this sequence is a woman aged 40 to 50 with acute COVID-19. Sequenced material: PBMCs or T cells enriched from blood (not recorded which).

The DNA sequence is TGTGCTAGTGGTTCTAACGGGACAGGGGTGTTAGGCTACACCTTC. Its protein reads: CASGSNGTGVLGYTF. The receptor chain draws on TRBV12-5 and TRBJ1-2, and 10 bases in between align with TRBD1. From its cysteine to its phenylalanine, the CDR3 spans 15 amino acids. The kept DNA is CDR3 alone, 45 bases in frame from the first base. Looking up the germline V gene yields CDR1 LGHNT and CDR2 FRNRAP. Germline trimming amounts to 4 bases on V and 8 bases on J, with 10 as the count of junction bases outside the gene matches. The CDR3 plus the reference TRBV12-5 and TRBJ1-2 genes for the other parts give the full variable domain: DARVTQTPRHKVTEMGQEVTMRCQPILGHNTVFWYRQTMMQGLELLAYFRNRAPLDDSGMPKDRFSAEMPDATLATLKIQPSEPRDSAVYFCASGSNGTGVLGYTFGSGTRLTVV.